Here is one T cell receptor beta chain with its context. No cognate antigen has been identified for it. Qualities for individual bases were not recorded, and no much larger clone is one base off. The data are from a study of blood T cells in healthy people across ages (dated by TCRdb to about 2015). With respect to the entire study: Template switching captured roughly one uniquely barcoded TCR beta cDNA molecule per two T cells in model experiments. Donors were grouped into four age groups: young (average approximately 15 years), middle-aged (39), aged (about 60) and long-lived (around 80). Using the same blood draw, the study looked at two additional independent replicas of 1 million unique cDNA reads for two donors, one aged 18 to 30 and the other aged 80 or older. Age-related changes in TCR beta repertoire diversity were measured in the study by deep sequencing normalized with unique cDNA molecular identifiers. The investigation overall reported the following: Total diversity estimates from one million sequenced T cells were considered lower bounds and underestimates. A strong correlation was found between observed TCR beta diversity and the percentage of naive T cells measured by flow cytometry. Compared with the aged group, the long-lived group had more naive CD4+ T cells, fewer expanded clones and increased TCR diversity, suggesting age selection. Conclusive comparison of naive and antigen-experienced compartments was prevented by the profiling of bulk unsorted PBMCs. Because donor CMV infection status was unknown, age-related changes in expanded clonotypes were potentially confounded. Observed TCR beta diversity per million T cells fell roughly linearly with age, and a significant reduction was already apparent by age roughly 40.

CDR1 and CDR2, per the germline V gene, are SGHRS and YFSETQ. The CDR3 covers 13 residues, taking in both the cysteine and the phenylalanine. Only CDR3 DNA remains: 39 bases, in frame from the first base. Between the V and J ends, shortened by 4 bases and 4 bases respectively, the junction contains 10 bases. Donors were 39 systemically healthy Caucasian individuals from Russia aged roughly 6 to 95 years. About 10 milliliters of peripheral blood were drawn from each donor into EDTA-treated Vacutainer tubes. PBMCs were isolated by Ficoll-Paque density-gradient centrifugation, with at least 7 million obtained per sample. Total RNA was extracted from PBMCs with Trizol reagent, with at least 6 micrograms obtained per sample. The percentages of naive CD45RAhigh/CD27high T cells were determined by flow cytometry on a PBMC aliquot from every donor. Library construction relied on 5' RACE. The instrument was an Illumina HiSeq 2500. The second PCR ran for about 7 to 11 cycles and used a J-beta primer mix along with a sample-barcoded 5' primer. A unique molecular identifier was introduced onto each TCR beta cDNA molecule by a template-switch 5' adaptor carrying 12 random nucleotides. Each sample yielded at least 3 million CDR3-containing paired-end reads. All of the RNA was converted into first-strand cDNA using the Mint cDNA synthesis kit, with a TRBC-specific oligonucleotide serving as the primer. All cDNA was treated with uracil-DNA glycosylase and then went through a first 18-cycle PCR with the universal primers M1SS and BC2_uni_R. On the study's bioinformatics: Normalization of each sample was performed by random selection of 1 million high-quality reads, each carrying a distinct molecular identifier. Instead of being binned into consensus sequences, reads with shared molecular identifiers were discarded. CDR3 identification, clonotype clustering and error correction used MiTCR with a Q25 quality threshold and the strictest error-elimination algorithm. A nonparametric unseen species model using Euler transformation provided a lower-bound estimate of total TCR beta diversity. TCRdb reanalyzed the raw reads on its own, using fastp at Q25 for trimming and MiXCR for clone calling, and kept in-frame beta chains. Rows are unified per CDR3 protein, each entry keeping the most common DNA and genes. TCRdb, rather than the study authors, made the V and J calls. This sample gives around 800,000 distinct CDR3 sequences in total; about 26% of them show up just once. The ten largest clones add up to over 2.5% of the sample.

In addition, the sample was reused for a study of T cells of mothers and their children. That second publication adds: Nine systemically healthy Caucasian individuals served as donors, namely three mothers together with their six children. cDNA synthesis consumed the entire amount of extracted RNA, loaded at around 1.5 ug RNA in each 15 ul reaction. Sample barcodes and 2-4 random nucleotides were added via the M1S primer in the second PCR. More than 9.5 million TCR beta CDR3 reads were obtained from each mother, and about 3 million reads were obtained from each child. Thymic selection similarly shapes TCR recombination output in related and unrelated pairs, with minor effect from inherited differences. Normalized repertoire overlap was always found to be slightly, but never significantly, higher in related mother-child pairs than in unrelated mother-child pairs. With a sensitivity of about 100 clones per million clonotypes, no persistent microchimeric T cell clones were detected. The study used deep NGS to compare TCR beta repertoires of mothers and children, seeking features distinguishing related mother-child pairs from unrelated individuals. On average, the children were 11 +/- 4 years old, while the mothers were 40 +/- 4 years old. After adapter ligation was performed with NEBNext reagents, the libraries were sequenced on an Illumina HiSeq 2000 with 100+100 nt paired-end reads. Mother and child libraries were prepared a month apart and sequenced in separate runs to prevent cross-contamination. For each donor, somewhere between roughly 450,000 and 2,000,000 distinct TCR beta clonotypes were identified. Naive TCR beta clonotypes were estimated from low-frequency clonotypes matched to each donor's FACS-determined naive share, without sorting.

Sequencing used blood. In this chain, TRBV5-1 is recombined with TRBJ2-3; the best D guess is TRBD2, with 6 bases matching. This receptor was obtained from a boy younger than 18 in good health. The CDR3 is CASSRGIADTQYF. The DNA is TGCGCCAGCAGCCGGGGGATTGCAGATACGCAGTATTTT.